This T cell receptor (beta chain) stems from a study of blood T cell repertoires in COVID-19. For the study at large: Whether acute or convalescent, the COVID-19 samples came from the United States, Italy and Spain.

Germline trimming cut 4 bases from V and 4 bases from J; bases unmatched to any gene: 6. Germline-derived CDR1 and CDR2 are SNHLY and FYNNEI. The CDR3 extends over 15 amino acids. Some clones are missing from TCRdb's copy, which holds only in-frame ones; the method was immunoSEQ multiplex PCR. The sample records about 150,000 clones, 91% being singletons. Sequenced input: peripheral blood. This sequence was found in a man in his fifties with acute or convalescent COVID-19. This chain joins TRBV2 and TRBJ1-4, with TRBD1 matching over 7 bases. The CDR3 loop reads CASSVEGQVNEKLFF. The CDR3 coding sequence is TGTGCCAGCAGTGTTGAAGGACAGGTTAATGAAAAACTGTTTTTT.